What follows describes a single T cell receptor beta chain. No antigen is known for it. This CDR3 has 14 residues. Trimming pared 6 bases from V and 2 bases from J, leaving 11 bases between. Per germline, CDR1 MNHEY and CDR2 SVGAGI. The sample belongs to a study of PD-L1 blockade in urothelial cancer. The wider study: Atezolizumab was started by patients in the mid-2010s at 1,200 mg intravenously every 3 weeks. At 3 weeks (second dose) and 6 weeks after starting treatment, blood was analyzed. Blood yielded a median of around 150,000 T cells per sample.

Clones were sequenced by immunoSEQ multiplex PCR, and TCRdb holds only the in-frame ones, with some missing. The table has approximately 47,000 clones, 82% seen once. Time point in this sample: pretreatment peripheral blood. Study-level points and caveats: Better survival was predicted by below-median pretreatment blood TCR clonality.

The source is a man aged 45-60 years with urothelial cancer. The genes are TRBV6-5 and TRBJ1-5; D is possibly TRBD1 (6 bases). The source was PBMCs, collected around atezolizumab (anti-PD-L1) treatment. CDR3 sequence: CASRPGVRNQPQHF. The CDR3 bases are TGTGCCAGCAGGCCAGGGGTGCGCAATCAGCCCCAGCATTTT.